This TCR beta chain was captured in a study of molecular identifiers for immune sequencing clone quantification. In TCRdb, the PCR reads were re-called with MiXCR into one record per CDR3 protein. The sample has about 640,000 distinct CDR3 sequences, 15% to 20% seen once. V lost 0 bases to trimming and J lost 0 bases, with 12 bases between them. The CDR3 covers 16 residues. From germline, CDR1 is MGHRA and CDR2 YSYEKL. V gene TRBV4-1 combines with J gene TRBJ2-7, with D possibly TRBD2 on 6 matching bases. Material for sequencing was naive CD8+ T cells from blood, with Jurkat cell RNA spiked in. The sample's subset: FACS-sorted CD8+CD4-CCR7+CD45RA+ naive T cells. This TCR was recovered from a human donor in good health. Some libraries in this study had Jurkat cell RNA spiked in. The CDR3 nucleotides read TGCGCCAGCAGCCAAGAGGGGACTGGAAGCTCCTACGAGCAGTACTTC. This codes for CASSQEGTGSSYEQYF.